These 17 T cell receptor beta chains share one sample of origin, sequenced in a study of regulatory T cells in long-lasting Graves disease. This sample's time point: newly diagnosed GD, antithyroid drugs for less than 3 months. Researchers made the TCR library from RNA that was extracted from PBMCs. HTBI primers from iRepertoire and Arm-PCR of CDR3 regions yielded the TCR beta libraries. Each CDR3 protein is one row after TCRdb ran MiXCR on the multiplex PCR reads. This sample has a few hundred thousand distinct CDR3 sequences; about a sixth occur once, and the top ten carry roughly 27%. This sample was also put to use in a study of T cells in Graves' hyperthyroidism and ophthalmopathy.

The sample in question was peripheral blood mononuclear cells (PBMCs), obtained at new diagnosis, from a patient treated with antithyroid drugs. All receptors come from a man in his forties or fifties with Graves disease.

In its sample, this clonotype was seen many times. The rearrangement uses TRBV24-1 and TRBJ2-5; D might be TRBD1 or TRBD2, each matching 7 bases. Germline V gene sequence: CDR1 KGHDR, CDR2 SFDVKD. V lost 6 bases and J lost 4, with 23 bases in between. The CDR3 consists of 17 residues. For the CDR3, the DNA is TGTGCCACCAGTCAGGCAACGGGGGAGGGGGCCGGAGAGACCCAGTACTTC. It specifies CATSQATGEGAGETQYF.

There are many counts of this clonotype. The chain recombines TRBV20-1 with TRBJ2-3; TRBD2 matches at 8 bases. J gave up 0 bases and V 3 bases, and 5 bases lay outside the gene matches. In germline, CDR1 is DFQATT, CDR2 SNEGSKA (reference sequence). The length of the CDR3 is 15 residues. CDR3 sequence: CSASSSGGSTDTQYF. DNA for the CDR3: TGCAGTGCTAGTTCCAGCGGGGGTAGCACAGATACGCAGTATTTT.

This clonotype has ten or more counts. The chain employs TRBV7-3 and TRBJ1-2; 8 bases align to TRBD1. CDR1 is SGHTA and CDR2 is FQGTGA in the germline V gene. Trimming at V came to 0 bases and at J to 8 bases, leaving 5 bases not matched to a gene. The CDR3 has 14 amino acids. The CDR3 sequence: CASSLTGQELGYTF. The CDR3 nucleotides read TGTGCCAGCAGCTTAACGGGACAGGAGCTCGGCTACACCTTC.

This clonotype was detected only a few times. The V and J genes are TRBV15 and TRBJ2-6; 12 bases agree with TRBD1. Per germline, CDR1 LNHNV and CDR2 YYDKDF (reference sequence). V shed 0 bases and J 3 bases; nucleotides not matched to a gene: 6. This CDR3 is built from 19 residues. CDR3 loop: CATSRERGQGAVGANVLTF. The CDR3 bases are TGTGCCACCAGCAGAGAGAGGGGACAGGGGGCAGTTGGGGCCAACGTCCTGACTTTC.

This clonotype was picked up many times. V is TRBV20-1 and J is TRBJ2-7; TRBD1 aligns across 8 bases. The CDR3 runs 13 residues. The trim removed 5 bases at V and 4 bases at J, leaving 7 bases unmatched. Per the germline V gene, CDR1 is DFQATT and CDR2 is SNEGSKA (reference sequence). CDR3 DNA: TGCAGTGCTCCCAGACAGGGGAAGTACGAGCAGTACTTC. Protein sequence: CSAPRQGKYEQYF.

This clonotype was seen many times. This chain links TRBV12-3 or TRBV12-4 with TRBJ1-3; the match to TRBD1 covers 8 bases. CDR3 length equals 14 residues. With 4 bases clipped from V and 2 bases from J, the junction kept 1 base outside the gene matches. The CDR3 bases are TGTGCCAGCAGTTCGACAGGGGCTGGAAACACCATATATTTT. It encodes CASSSTGAGNTIYF.

This clonotype was seen a few times. The chain uses TRBV5-4 and TRBJ2-1; 7 nucleotides agree with TRBD2. In germline, CDR1 is SGHNT, CDR2 YYREEE (reference sequence). CDR3 size: 16 residues. The ends lost 3 bases at V and 5 bases at J; junction bases unmatched: 11. DNA for the CDR3: TGTGCCAGCAGCTCCGCGCGGCGGGGGAGAGACAATGAGCAGTTCTTC. This sequence encodes CASSSARRGRDNEQFF.

This clonotype was detected only a few times. The gene calls are TRBV5-1 and TRBJ2-3; 13 nucleotides match TRBD2. The CDR3 runs to 18 residues. The germline V gene encodes CDR1 SGHRS and CDR2 YFSETQ. J lost 1 base, V lost 1 base, and 6 bases had no gene match. The CDR3 DNA is TGCGCCAGCAGCTTGTGGACTAGCGGGGGCCGGGGCACAGATACGCAGTATTTT. This encodes CASSLWTSGGRGTDTQYF.

Worth noting for this clonotype: A much larger clone lies a single base off, so this may be a read error. This chain connects TRBV6-4 to TRBJ1-1; perhaps TRBD1 as D (6 bases). The CDR3 has 15 residues. Germline CDR1 is MRHNA and CDR2 is SNTAGT. CDR3 in DNA: TGTGCCAGCAGTCGCCTGACCATGGGGGACACTGAAGCTCTCTTT. Translated, it gives CASSRLTMGDTEALF.

The rearrangement links TRBV28 to TRBJ1-1; unclear D gene. Looked up from germline, CDR1 is MDHEN and CDR2 is SYDVKM. The CDR3 runs 14 residues. Between the trimmed V and J ends, which lost 5 bases and 4 bases, there was a span of 14 bases. The CDR3 DNA reads TGTGCCAGCAGTACCCCGGGCAAGGGCACTGAAGCTTTCTTT. Protein: CASSTPGKGTEAFF.

This clonotype appeared many times. The chain combines TRBV5-6 with TRBJ1-6, with D perhaps TRBD1 (5 bases). The germline V gene encodes CDR1 SGHDT and CDR2 YYEEEE. V was trimmed by 2 bases and J by 6 bases, leaving 9 bases between them. The CDR3 covers 14 residues. CDR3 in DNA: TGTGCCAGCAGCTTCCGACAGATTAATTCACCCCTCCACTTT. This codes for CASSFRQINSPLHF.

This clonotype appeared many times. The V call is TRBV15, the J call TRBJ2-7; perhaps TRBD2 as D (8 bases). The CDR3 sequence is 15 residues long. Looked up from germline, CDR1 is LNHNV and CDR2 is YYDKDF (reference sequence). V was trimmed by 1 base and J by 3 bases, leaving 13 bases between them. CDR3 DNA: TGTGCCACCAGCAGAGCGGGAGGGGGCGACTACGAGCAGTACTTC. The encoded protein is CATSRAGGGDYEQYF.

This clonotype was counted ten times or more. The rearrangement links TRBV6-1 to TRBJ2-1, with 11 bases that match TRBD2. V trimming: 10 bases; J trimming: 9 bases; junction bases outside the gene matches: 11. The CDR3 sequence is 14 residues long. Germline-derived CDR1 and CDR2 are MNHNS and SASEGT. As DNA, the CDR3 is TGTGCCACCTTCGGTAGCGGGGGGGCCGGTGAGCAGTTCTTC. Translating it yields CATFGSGGAGEQFF.

The J gene is TRBJ2-7, the V gene TRBV7-9; 8 bases line up with TRBD2. V gave up 8 bases and J gave up 0 bases; unmatched junction bases: 12. The CDR3 is 16 amino acids. Germline V gene sequence: CDR1 SEHNR, CDR2 FQNEAQ (reference sequence). The DNA for the CDR3 is TGTGCCAGCGGCCCCTCGGCGGGGGGCGCCTCCTACGAGCAGTACTTC. Amino acid sequence: CASGPSAGGASYEQYF.

At least ten counts were recorded for this clonotype. The chain links TRBV20-1 to TRBJ1-1, with D unclear. Germline V gives CDR1 DFQATT, CDR2 SNEGSKA (reference sequence). This CDR3 has 10 residues. For the CDR3, the DNA is TGCAGGGTGATGAACACTGAAGCTTTCTTT. The encoded protein is CRVMNTEAFF.

On this clonotype itself: This probably arose from a read error, given a far larger clone one base away. Here the CDR3 DNA reads TGTGCCAGCAGTTACTCAGGACTAGCCGTGGAGACCCAGTACTTC. This gives the protein CASSYSGLAVETQYF. The chain is built from TRBV12-3 or TRBV12-4 and TRBJ2-5; 8 positions match TRBD2. V trimming: 4 bases; J trimming: 5 bases; junction bases outside the gene matches: 9. CDR3 length: 15 residues.

As regards this clonotype: A much larger clone differs from this one at a single base, so this may be a read error. This chain joins TRBV28 and TRBJ1-5; D ambiguous. Trimming removed 5 bases at V and 7 bases at J, with 18 bases between. In germline, CDR1 is MDHEN, CDR2 SYDVKM. There are 15 residues in the CDR3. In DNA, the CDR3 is TGTGCCAGCAGTGGAGTGGGTGGGCTTCGACAGCCCCAGCATTTT. Its protein product is CASSGVGGLRQPQHF. The whole variable domain, filled in from reference TRBV28 and TRBJ1-5, reads DVKVTQSSRYLVKRTGEKVFLECVQDMDHENMFWYRQDPGLGLRLIYFSYDVKMKEKGDIPEGYSVSREKKERFSLILESASTNQTSMYLCASSGVGGLRQPQHFGDGTRLSIL.